These 26 T cell receptor beta chains came from one sample sequenced in a study of Graves' ophthalmopathy and Graves' hyperthyroidism. Amplification targeted the TCR beta CDR3 regions, with RNA transcripts as the source material. In the first round, RT-PCR was carried out with HTBI primers, and a multiplex PCR formed the second round. Using its own MiXCR run on the multiplex PCR reads, TCRdb lists one record per CDR3 protein. The top ten hold approximately 9.8% of the sample, which has roughly 500,000 distinct CDR3 sequences, 13% to 15% seen once. The specimen was blood. All receptors derive from a woman in her thirties with Graves' ophthalmopathy.

This clonotype was seen repeatedly, ten times or more. This chain uses TRBV6-2 or TRBV6-3 with TRBJ1-2, with 9 bases lining up with TRBD1. V was clipped by 4 bases and J by 3 bases; unmatched bases: 9. The CDR3 has 16 amino acids. Germline V CDR1 and CDR2: MNHEY, SVGEGT. CDR3 in DNA: TGTGCCAGCAGTTCCGCTGAGGGACAGGGTGACTATGGCTACACCTTC. Amino acid sequence: CASSSAEGQGDYGYTF.

This clonotype showed up just a few times. Since a much larger clone is just one base distant, this may be a read error. The rearrangement uses TRBV20-1 and TRBJ2-7; D ambiguous. CDR1 DFQATT and CDR2 SNEGSKA come from the germline V gene (reference sequence). V was cut by 8 bases and J by 3 bases, with 17 bases left in between. The CDR3 runs to 13 residues. The CDR3 region has the DNA TGCAGTACCCATTCTGCCCGTCGCTACGAGCAGTACTTC. Residues: CSTHSARRYEQYF.

V usage is TRBV15 and J usage is TRBJ2-2; D uncertain. This CDR3 spans 13 amino acids. V was pared by 5 bases and J by 4 bases, with 8 bases between. The germline V gene encodes CDR1 LNHNV and CDR2 YYDKDF (reference sequence). CDR3 amino acids: CATSRRSTGELFF. In nucleotides, the CDR3 is TGTGCCACCAGCCGCCGAAGCACCGGGGAGCTGTTTTTT.

This clonotype was detected ten times or more. The genes are TRBV10-3 and TRBJ2-7; D perhaps matches TRBD2 (5 bases). The germline CDR1 and CDR2 sequences are ENHRY and SYGVKD. This CDR3 is built from 14 residues. The V and J ends lost 6 bases and 6 bases respectively, with 18 bases between them. CDR3 nucleotide sequence: TGTGCCATCAGCCCCAAAGTTAGCGCTTCCGAGCAGTACTTC. Translating it yields CAISPKVSASEQYF.

The sample holds many counts of this clonotype. The chain combines TRBV29-1 with TRBJ2-2; 8 nucleotides line up with TRBD1. CDR1 SQVTM and CDR2 ANQGSEA come from the germline V gene. The CDR3 totals 12 residues. V shed 7 bases, J shed 7 bases, and the junction held 5 bases outside the gene matches. The CDR3 reads CSAGGAVGELFF. The CDR3 nucleotides read TGCAGCGCAGGGGGCGCGGTCGGGGAGCTGTTTTTT.

At least ten counts were recorded for this clonotype. The chain carries TRBV6-1 and TRBJ1-1, with 7 bases that match TRBD1. V lost 5 bases, J lost 0 bases, and 3 bases stayed unmatched. Germline CDR1 and CDR2: MNHNS and SASEGT. This CDR3 spans 14 amino acids. In DNA, the CDR3 is TGTGCCAGCAGTAAGGGGGCGGTGAACACTGAAGCTTTCTTT. Translating gives CASSKGAVNTEAFF.

This clonotype was counted at least ten times. The chain carries TRBV6-5 and TRBJ2-7; D is unresolved. Trimming took off 2 bases at V and 10 bases at J, with 18 bases between the two ends. Per the germline V gene, CDR1 is MNHEY and CDR2 is SVGAGI. This CDR3 has 14 amino acids. CDR3 amino acids: CASSYVRTPIVQYF. CDR3 DNA sequence: TGTGCCAGCAGTTACGTACGTACTCCCATTGTACAGTACTTC.

This clonotype was counted at least ten times. The chain links TRBV4-1 to TRBJ1-3; D is possibly TRBD1 (5 bases). The CDR3 sequence is 16 residues long. V lost 2 bases to trimming and J lost 2 bases, with 13 bases between them. Germline V gene lookup returns CDR1 MGHRA and CDR2 YSYEKL. Here the CDR3 DNA reads TGCGCCAGCAGCCAAAGCGGGGGACCCACTGGAAACACCATATATTTT. Protein sequence: CASSQSGGPTGNTIYF.

The chain couples TRBV5-5 to TRBJ2-7, with 7 bases that match TRBD1. The germline V gene encodes CDR1 SGHKS and CDR2 YYEKEE (reference sequence). V was pared by 3 bases and J by 11 bases, with 8 bases of the junction left unmatched. This CDR3 contains 12 residues. The CDR3 nucleotides are TGTGCCAGCAGCTCCCCAGACAGGGAAGAGTACTTC. As protein: CASSSPDREEYF.

V gene TRBV2 combines with J gene TRBJ2-2, with 9 positions matching TRBD1. Germline V lookup: CDR1 SNHLY, CDR2 FYNNEI. The ends lost 3 bases at V and 1 base at J; junction bases unmatched: 3. The CDR3 spans 16 residues. The CDR3 is CASSDWGQGNTGELFF. The CDR3 bases are TGTGCCAGCAGTGATTGGGGACAGGGGAACACCGGGGAGCTGTTTTTT. Based on the CDR3 plus reference TRBV2 and TRBJ2-2, the full variable domain is EPEVTQTPSHQVTQMGQEVILRCVPISNHLYFYWYRQILGQKVEFLVSFYNNEISEKSEIFDDQFSVERPDGSNFTLKIRSTKLEDSAMYFCASSDWGQGNTGELFFGEGSRLTVL.

This clonotype has ten or more counts. The chain is built from TRBV12-3 or TRBV12-4 and TRBJ1-2; TRBD1 matches 10 bases. V lost 5 bases, J lost 7 bases, and 10 bases stayed unmatched. The CDR3 is made up of 15 amino acids. The CDR3 DNA reads as TGTGCCAGCAGTCCATCACCCGGGACAGGGGCTGGCTACACCTTC. As protein: CASSPSPGTGAGYTF.

In its sample, this clonotype was seen many times. The rearrangement links TRBV27 to TRBJ1-6, with D possibly matching TRBD1 (5 bases). CDR3 length: 15 residues. The V end was cut by 2 bases, the J end by 10 bases, with 15 bases between. Germline CDR1 MNHEY, CDR2 SMNVEV (reference sequence). CDR3 protein: CASSLEWGRGSPLHF. DNA for the CDR3: TGTGCCAGCAGTTTAGAGTGGGGCCGGGGGTCACCCCTCCACTTT.

This clonotype was counted at least ten times. This sequence joins TRBV18 and TRBJ2-7; a weak D match, TRBD2 (5 bases). Germline V gene sequence: CDR1 KGHSH, CDR2 LQKENI. The germline V and J ends were trimmed by 1 base and 5 bases, with 12 bases remaining between them. CDR3 size: 14 residues. The CDR3 DNA sequence: TGTGCCAGCTCACCACGACACTCCGGGGACGAGCAGTACTTC. Encoded protein: CASSPRHSGDEQYF.

V usage is TRBV5-6 and J usage is TRBJ2-5; TRBD1 matches at 7 bases. Germline V gene sequence: CDR1 SGHDT, CDR2 YYEEEE. V dropped 4 bases and J dropped 0; count of bases not matched to a gene: 9. This CDR3 spans 16 amino acids. CDR3 nucleotides: TGTGCCAGCAGCCCAACAGGGGAAGTTTACCAAGAGACCCAGTACTTC. This encodes CASSPTGEVYQETQYF.

This chain connects TRBV3-1 to TRBJ2-7, with TRBD1 matching 8 bases. With V trimmed by 5 bases and J by 3 bases, 9 bases remained unmatched. The CDR3 is 15 residues long. Germline-derived CDR1 and CDR2 are LGHDT and YNNKEL (reference sequence). Written as DNA, the CDR3 is TGTGCCAGCAGCTCACACCAGACAGGGGTCTACGAGCAGTACTTC. As protein: CASSSHQTGVYEQYF.

This chain uses TRBV28 with TRBJ1-5, with D unclear. This CDR3 is 16 amino acids long. Germline V gene sequence: CDR1 MDHEN, CDR2 SYDVKM. The germline V and J ends were trimmed by 1 base and 3 bases, with 13 bases remaining between them. DNA of the CDR3: TGTGCCAGCAGTTTATTGTCCAGAATAAACAATCAGCCCCAGCATTTT. This gives the protein CASSLLSRINNQPQHF.

This clonotype was seen at least ten times. The chain couples TRBV6-1 to TRBJ1-2, with D unclear. The germline CDR1 and CDR2 sequences are MNHNS and SASEGT. The CDR3 length is 16 residues. The ends were cut back, 5 bases at V and 11 bases at J, with 27 bases in the middle. The CDR3 protein is CASSPPSDPLSRWYTF. In DNA, the CDR3 is TGTGCCAGCAGTCCCCCTTCGGATCCACTTTCAAGATGGTACACCTTC.

This chain uses TRBV4-1 with TRBJ2-7; TRBD1 matches 7 bases. Germline CDR1 reads MGHRA; CDR2 reads YSYEKL. The CDR3 has 13 residues. V lost 4 bases, J lost 5 bases, and 5 bases stayed unmatched. The CDR3 sequence is CASSLDRANEQYF. CDR3 sequence (DNA): TGCGCCAGCAGCCTTGACAGGGCCAACGAGCAGTACTTC.

Remarks on this clonotype: A much larger clone is a single base away; this may be a read error. V gene TRBV11-2 combines with J gene TRBJ1-1; perhaps TRBD1 as D (6 bases). The CDR3 loop spans 16 amino acids. Between the trimmed V and J ends, which lost 3 bases and 5 bases, there was a span of 19 bases. The germline gives CDR1 SGHAT, CDR2 FQNNGV. CDR3 coding DNA: TGTGCCAGCAGCTTGTACAGGGTCGAAGGTTGGACTGAAGCTTTCTTT. Translating it yields CASSLYRVEGWTEAFF.

This clonotype was counted many times. This rearrangement joins TRBV12-3 or TRBV12-4 to TRBJ1-2, with 8 bases lining up with TRBD1. The CDR3 is made up of 13 amino acids. V shed 5 bases, J shed 8 bases, and the junction held 7 bases outside the gene matches. CDR3 DNA sequence: TGTGCCAGCAGTCCTCGGACAGGGACCGGCTACACCTTC. This sequence encodes CASSPRTGTGYTF.

This clonotype was seen many times. This chain connects TRBV6-2 or TRBV6-3 to TRBJ2-2, with 10 bases lining up with TRBD2. CDR3 length: 16 residues. The germline gives CDR1 MNHEY, CDR2 SVGEGT. With 4 bases clipped from V and 6 bases from J, the junction kept 8 bases outside the gene matches. The CDR3 protein is CASSFPLAGYPGELFF. The CDR3 bases are TGTGCCAGCAGTTTCCCACTAGCGGGGTATCCCGGGGAGCTGTTTTTT.

This clonotype has more than one count but fewer than ten. This rearrangement joins TRBV16 to TRBJ1-1, with D possibly TRBD1 on 5 matching bases. The germline V gene encodes CDR1 KGHSY and CDR2 FQNENV. Trimming left V 0 bases short and J 4 bases short, with 12 bases between. The CDR3 extends over 15 amino acids. The CDR3 spells CASSQSRDDSTEAFF. CDR3 bases: TGTGCCAGCAGCCAATCGAGGGACGATTCCACTGAAGCTTTCTTT. The whole variable domain, filled in from reference TRBV16 and TRBJ1-1, reads GEEVAQTPKHLVRGEGQKAKLYCAPIKGHSYVFWYQQVLKNEFKFLISFQNENVFDETGMPKERFSAKCLPNSPCSLEIQATKLEDSAVYFCASSQSRDDSTEAFFGQGTRLTVV.

This clonotype was seen more than once but under ten times. This chain uses TRBV3-1 with TRBJ2-7; D is uncertain. The CDR3 spans 14 residues. Germline assignment: CDR1 LGHDT and CDR2 YNNKEL (reference sequence). V was pared by 5 bases and J by 10 bases, with 21 bases between. CDR3: CASSAGNSPGSQYF. The CDR3, as DNA: TGTGCCAGCAGCGCTGGGAACAGCCCTGGTTCCCAGTACTTC.

This clonotype was recorded many times. This CDR3 reads CASSQGQGFSYEQYF. DNA of the CDR3: TGTGCCAGCAGCCAGGGACAGGGATTCTCCTACGAGCAGTACTTC. V is TRBV13 and J is TRBJ2-7; the match to TRBD1 covers 9 bases. The CDR3 contains 15 residues. The V segment lost 5 bases and the J segment 0 bases; nucleotides outside the gene matches: 5. Looked up from germline, CDR1 is PRHDT and CDR2 is FYEKMQ (reference sequence).

This clonotype was seen many times. The chain recombines TRBV28 with TRBJ1-1; D is undetermined. Germline V gene data show CDR1 as MDHEN and CDR2 as SYDVKM. The V end lost 8 bases, the J end lost 0 bases, and 7 bases lay between the germline ends. The CDR3 is made up of 12 amino acids. The CDR3: CASQTVNTEAFF. CDR3 DNA: TGTGCCAGCCAGACCGTGAACACTGAAGCTTTCTTT.

This clonotype was counted at least ten times. This chain uses TRBV11-2 with TRBJ2-5; 9 bases are a match to TRBD2. Looked up from germline, CDR1 is SGHAT and CDR2 is FQNNGV. CDR3 length: 16 residues. The V gene end was trimmed by 6 bases and the J gene end by 4 bases; junction bases not matched to a gene: 12. The CDR3 is CASSPTRAGGIETQYF. The CDR3 coding sequence is TGTGCCAGCAGTCCGACCCGAGCGGGGGGTATAGAGACCCAGTACTTC.